This paragraph reports one TCR beta chain. The antigen remains undetermined. Trimming cost V 7 bases and J 2 bases; bases outside gene matches: 3. The CDR3 extends over 13 amino acids. Per germline, CDR1 MNHNS and CDR2 SASEGT. The source of the sample is a study of cytomegalovirus exposure and HLA in healthy donors. General study results and limits: Accurate predictions that matched the HLA-A and HLA-B alleles of most subjects were reportedly made from TCR beta sequences.

Primers for the PCR totalled 60 Vbeta and 13 Jbeta. The protocol was immunoSEQ multiplex PCR, while the TCRdb copy is restricted to in-frame clones and leaves out a portion. The table lists about 180,000 clones, over 70% of them singletons. The chain recombines TRBV6-1 with TRBJ2-7, with TRBD2 identical over 9 bases. The TCR originated in a boy between 2 and 10 years old in good health and CMV-seronegative. Input material: PBMCs. CDR3: CASMAGGPYEQYF. The CDR3 DNA is TGTGCCAGCATGGCGGGAGGGCCCTACGAGCAGTACTTC.